The clone carrying this TCR beta chain was seen just once. This entry belongs to a study of blood T cell repertoires in COVID-19. Germline V lookup: CDR1 LNHDA, CDR2 SQIVND (reference sequence). Trimming pared 5 bases from V and 1 base from J, leaving 15 bases between. This CDR3 contains 16 residues. Profiled with immunoSEQ multiplex PCR; TCRdb holds only in-frame clones, not every one. Of more than 120,000 clones listed, approximately 88% are singletons. This TCR was recovered from a woman aged 45-59 years with acute or convalescent COVID-19. Specimen: peripheral blood. The chain couples TRBV19 to TRBJ2-1, with D maybe TRBD2 (5 bases). DNA for the CDR3: TGTGCCAGTAGTCTGTGGACTGCACGTTCCTACAATGAGCAGTTCTTC. As protein: CASSLWTARSYNEQFF.